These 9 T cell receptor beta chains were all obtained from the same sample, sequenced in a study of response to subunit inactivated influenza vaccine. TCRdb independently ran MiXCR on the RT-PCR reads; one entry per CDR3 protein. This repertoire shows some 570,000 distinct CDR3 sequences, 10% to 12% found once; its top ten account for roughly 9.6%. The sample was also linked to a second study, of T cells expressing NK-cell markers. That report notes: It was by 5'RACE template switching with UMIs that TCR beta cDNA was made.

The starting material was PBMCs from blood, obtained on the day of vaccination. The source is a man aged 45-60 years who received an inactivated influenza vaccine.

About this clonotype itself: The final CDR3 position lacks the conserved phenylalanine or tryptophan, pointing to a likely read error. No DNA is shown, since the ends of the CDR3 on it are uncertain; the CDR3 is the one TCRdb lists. CDR3 in amino acids: CASSLGFRRPL. The V gene is TRBV7-2, the J gene TRBJ2-7. CDR1 is SGHTA and CDR2 is FQGNSA in the germline V gene. Ends included, the CDR3 has 11 residues.

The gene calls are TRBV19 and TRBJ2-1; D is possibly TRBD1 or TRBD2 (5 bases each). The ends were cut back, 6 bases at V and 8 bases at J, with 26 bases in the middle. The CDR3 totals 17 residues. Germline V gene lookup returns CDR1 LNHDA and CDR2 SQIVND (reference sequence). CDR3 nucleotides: TGTGCCAGTAGCCCTCTTTACTCACGGGGCCTCGGCCATGAGCAGTTCTTC. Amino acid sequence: CASSPLYSRGLGHEQFF.

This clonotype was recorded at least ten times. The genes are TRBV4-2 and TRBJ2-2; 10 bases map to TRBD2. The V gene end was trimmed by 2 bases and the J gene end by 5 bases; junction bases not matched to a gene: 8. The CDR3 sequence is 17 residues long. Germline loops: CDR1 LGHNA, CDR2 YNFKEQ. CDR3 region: CASSQLKAGGGTGELFF. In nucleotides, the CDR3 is TGTGCCAGCAGCCAATTAAAAGCGGGAGGGGGTACCGGGGAGCTGTTTTTT.

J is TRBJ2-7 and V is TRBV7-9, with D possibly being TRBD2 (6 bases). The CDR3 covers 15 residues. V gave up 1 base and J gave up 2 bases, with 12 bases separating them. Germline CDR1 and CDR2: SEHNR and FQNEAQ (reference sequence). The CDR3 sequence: CASSLVGTGTYEQYF. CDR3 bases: TGTGCCAGCAGCTTAGTTGGGACTGGGACCTACGAGCAGTACTTC.

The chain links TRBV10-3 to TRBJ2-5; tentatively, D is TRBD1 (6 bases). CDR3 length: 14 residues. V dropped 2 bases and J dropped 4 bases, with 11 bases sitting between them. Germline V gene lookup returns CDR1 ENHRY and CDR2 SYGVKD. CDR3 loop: CAISEDRSGETQYF. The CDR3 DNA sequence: TGTGCCATCAGTGAGGACAGGTCCGGAGAGACCCAGTACTTC.

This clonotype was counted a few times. In nucleotides, the CDR3 is TGTGCCAGCGCCCTGGGGATGGTCACAGATACGCAGTATTTT. It is translated as CASALGMVTDTQYF. The chain recombines TRBV2 with TRBJ2-3; D gene uncertain. Germline V gives CDR1 SNHLY, CDR2 FYNNEI. Trimming pared 8 bases from V and 2 bases from J, leaving 14 bases between. CDR3 length: 14 amino acids. The whole variable domain, filled in from reference TRBV2 and TRBJ2-3, reads EPEVTQTPSHQVTQMGQEVILRCVPISNHLYFYWYRQILGQKVEFLVSFYNNEISEKSEIFDDQFSVERPDGSNFTLKIRSTKLEDSAMYFCASALGMVTDTQYFGPGTRLTVL.

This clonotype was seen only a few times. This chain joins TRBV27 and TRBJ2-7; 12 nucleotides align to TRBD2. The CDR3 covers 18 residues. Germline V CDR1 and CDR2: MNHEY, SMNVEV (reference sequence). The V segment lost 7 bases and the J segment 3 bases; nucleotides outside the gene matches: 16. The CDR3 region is CASKSPGLAGRRGYEQYF. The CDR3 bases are TGTGCCAGCAAAAGCCCGGGACTAGCGGGCCGTAGGGGCTACGAGCAGTACTTC.

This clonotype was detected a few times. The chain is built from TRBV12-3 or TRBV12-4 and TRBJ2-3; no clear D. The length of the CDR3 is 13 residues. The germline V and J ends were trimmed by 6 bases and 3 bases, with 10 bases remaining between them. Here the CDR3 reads CASRIIGTDTQYF. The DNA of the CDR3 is TGTGCCAGCAGAATTATCGGGACAGATACGCAGTATTTT.

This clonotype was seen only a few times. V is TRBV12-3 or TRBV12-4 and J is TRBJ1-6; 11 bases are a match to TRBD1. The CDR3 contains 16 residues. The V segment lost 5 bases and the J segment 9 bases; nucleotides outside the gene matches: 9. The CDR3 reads CASSARTGGIGSPLHF. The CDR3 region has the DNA TGTGCCAGCAGTGCGAGGACAGGGGGCATCGGTTCACCCCTCCACTTT.